Below are 28 T cell receptor beta chains sequenced from a single sample in a study of neurological immune-mediated disorders. Using its own MiXCR run on the 5' RACE reads, TCRdb lists one record per CDR3 protein. This table holds fewer than 85,000 distinct CDR3 sequences, around 4.8% found once. The sample was PBMCs. These receptors were collected from an older woman with multiple sclerosis.

This clonotype has at least ten counts. The chain recombines TRBV29-1 with TRBJ2-3; maybe TRBD2 (5 bases). This CDR3 has 13 residues. Germline V CDR1 and CDR2: SQVTM, ANQGSEA. Trimming took off 3 bases at V and 5 bases at J, with 12 bases between the two ends. This CDR3 is CSVDSFGGDTQYF. CDR3 in DNA: TGCAGCGTTGACAGTTTCGGAGGAGATACGCAGTATTTT.

Ten or more counts support this clonotype. The chain couples TRBV7-9 to TRBJ2-7, with D hard to call. Trimming removed 5 bases from V and 2 bases from J, with 7 bases in between. The CDR3 totals 12 residues. Germline-derived CDR1 and CDR2 are SEHNR and FQNEAQ (reference sequence). CDR3 region: CASSADTYEQYF. The CDR3 DNA follows: TGTGCCAGCAGCGCCGACACCTACGAGCAGTACTTC.

This clonotype was found many times. This chain joins TRBV6-2 or TRBV6-3 and TRBJ2-6; the D is unclear. The CDR3 runs 17 residues. Germline V gives CDR1 MNHEY, CDR2 SVGEGT. Trimming took 0 bases from V and 0 from J, leaving 9 bases between them. The CDR3 reads CASSYSRHLSGANVLTF. CDR3 nucleotide sequence: TGTGCCAGCAGTTACTCGAGGCATCTCTCTGGGGCCAACGTCCTGACTTTC.

This clonotype was detected many times. V is TRBV28 and J is TRBJ1-2; D may be TRBD1 (6 bases). This CDR3 is 15 amino acids long. Germline lookup yields CDR1 MDHEN and CDR2 SYDVKM. V lost 5 bases and J lost 8, with 21 bases in between. In nucleotides, the CDR3 is TGTGCCAGCAGTCCCATAACCGGGGGCATGAGAGGCTACACCTTC. Translation: CASSPITGGMRGYTF.

This clonotype showed up many times. The chain is built from TRBV4-1 and TRBJ2-1, with D hard to call. This CDR3 contains 12 residues. Germline-derived CDR1 and CDR2 are MGHRA and YSYEKL. Trimming left V 0 bases short and J 7 bases short, with 4 bases between. In DNA form, the CDR3 reads TGCGCCAGCAGCCAAGACGGAAATGAGCAGTTCTTC. This gives the protein CASSQDGNEQFF.

This clonotype was counted ten times or more. CDR3 sequence: CASSLGRVPNTGELFF. The CDR3 coding sequence is TGTGCCAGCAGCTTAGGACGGGTTCCGAACACCGGGGAGCTGTTTTTT. This chain connects TRBV7-2 to TRBJ2-2; D remains ambiguous. The CDR3 sequence is 16 residues long. Deletions cut 1 base from V and 0 bases from J, with 9 bases between. CDR1 and CDR2 from the germline V gene are SGHTA and FQGNSA.

The rearrangement joins TRBV20-1 to TRBJ2-4, with 13 positions matching TRBD2. With V trimmed by 4 bases and J by 6 bases, 3 bases remained unmatched. The CDR3 is 14 residues long. Per germline, CDR1 DFQATT and CDR2 SNEGSKA (reference sequence). The CDR3 reads CSAMTSGGTNIQYF. The CDR3, as DNA: TGCAGTGCTATGACTAGCGGGGGGACAAACATTCAGTACTTC.

J is TRBJ1-2 and V is TRBV15; 7 bases match TRBD1. V was clipped by 5 bases and J by 5 bases; unmatched bases: 5. This CDR3 comprises 13 residues. CDR1 and CDR2 from the germline V gene are LNHNV and YYDKDF (reference sequence). CDR3 loop: CATSRGQPYGYTF. The CDR3 DNA reads TGTGCCACCAGCCGGGGACAGCCATATGGCTACACCTTC.

V and J are TRBV15 and TRBJ1-5; 7 bases agree with TRBD1. J gave up 2 bases and V 1 base, and 14 bases lay outside the gene matches. Germline V gene sequence: CDR1 LNHNV, CDR2 YYDKDF (reference sequence). The CDR3 has 19 residues. Written as DNA, the CDR3 is TGTGCCACCAGCAGAGTCGGTCTACGAGACAGGGACCGCAATCAGCCCCAGCATTTT. As protein: CATSRVGLRDRDRNQPQHF.

In its sample, this clonotype was seen many times. The chain employs TRBV7-8 and TRBJ1-2; D gene unclear. The CDR3 spans 16 residues. Germline assignment: CDR1 SGHVS and CDR2 FQNEAQ. V lost 1 base and J 0 bases, leaving 12 bases between the germline ends. The CDR3: CASSLDGRWANYGYTF. Written as DNA, the CDR3 is TGTGCCAGCAGCTTAGACGGCAGGTGGGCTAACTATGGCTACACCTTC.

This clonotype was counted many times. This may be a read error, as it is one base from a much larger clone. This chain joins TRBV5-1 and TRBJ1-5; perhaps TRBD1 as D (6 bases). Germline lookup yields CDR1 SGHRS and CDR2 YFSETQ. CDR3 length equals 14 residues. The CDR3 is CASSSGEDYQHQHF. The CDR3 DNA follows: TGCGCCAGCAGCTCAGGGGAAGATTATCAGCACCAGCATTTT.

This clonotype has ten or more counts. In DNA, the CDR3 is TGTGCCAGCAGCTTAGTGGGTTCTGGAAACACCATATATTTT. This codes for CASSLVGSGNTIYF. The chain combines TRBV11-2 with TRBJ1-3, with D uncertain. The CDR3 runs 14 residues. V lost 1 base, J lost 1 base, and 5 bases lay in between. Looked up from germline, CDR1 is SGHAT and CDR2 is FQNNGV.

Concerning this clonotype: A read error may explain this, as a much larger clone is one base away. This chain joins TRBV7-2 and TRBJ1-5; 7 nucleotides line up with TRBD1. The length of the CDR3 is 14 residues. Germline CDR1 and CDR2: SGHTA and FQGNSA. The CDR3 sequence is CASSTRDSVGPQNF. The CDR3 nucleotides read TGTGCCAGCAGCACCCGGGACAGCGTCGGGCCCCAGAATTTT.

This clonotype was seen many times. This sequence joins TRBV5-1 and TRBJ2-1, with TRBD1 matching 11 bases. The trim removed 3 bases at V and 6 bases at J, leaving 5 bases unmatched. This CDR3 is 15 amino acids long. Germline V lookup: CDR1 SGHRS, CDR2 YFSETQ. CDR3: CASSSSGQGGNEQFF. The DNA of the CDR3 is TGCGCCAGCAGCTCGTCGGGACAGGGGGGCAATGAGCAGTTCTTC.

This clonotype was seen ten or more times. The rearrangement joins TRBV4-3 to TRBJ1-5; D not resolved. Trimming removed 1 base at V and 4 bases at J, with 11 bases between. CDR3 length: 15 residues. Germline V gene data show CDR1 as LGHNA and CDR2 as YSLEER. The CDR3 reads CASSQGESGNQPQHF. For the CDR3, the DNA is TGCGCCAGCAGCCAAGGGGAGTCGGGGAATCAGCCCCAGCATTTT.

This clonotype was found many times. The DNA of the CDR3 is TGCGCCAGCACCCAGACAGGGGCGGGAGATACGCAGTATTTT. Protein: CASTQTGAGDTQYF. The chain joins TRBV5-1 to TRBJ2-3; 8 bases fit TRBD1. Unmatched junction bases numbered 8, after V lost 6 bases and J lost 5 bases. The CDR3 loop spans 14 amino acids. Germline CDR1 and CDR2: SGHRS and YFSETQ.

This clonotype was recorded many times. This chain links TRBV12-3 or TRBV12-4 with TRBJ2-1, with 11 bases matching TRBD2. V was pared by 2 bases and J by 6 bases, with 0 bases of the junction left unmatched. This CDR3 comprises 14 residues. CDR3: CASSLTSGGNEQFF. CDR3 nucleotide sequence: TGTGCCAGCAGTTTAACTAGCGGGGGCAATGAGCAGTTCTTC.

This clonotype showed up many times. The gene calls are TRBV3-1 and TRBJ2-5; D may be TRBD2 (5 bases). Trimming took 1 base from V and 4 from J, leaving 13 bases between them. Germline V lookup: CDR1 LGHDT, CDR2 YNNKEL (reference sequence). The CDR3 totals 15 residues. The CDR3 is CASSQAGSVVETQYF. The CDR3 DNA reads as TGTGCCAGCAGCCAAGCGGGGTCAGTCGTAGAGACCCAGTACTTC.

Many counts were recorded for this clonotype. The V gene is TRBV5-1, the J gene TRBJ2-2; D is unclear. There are 13 residues in the CDR3. The germline V gene has CDR1 SGHRS and CDR2 YFSETQ. V lost 3 bases, J lost 7 bases, and 10 bases lay in between. CDR3 coding DNA: TGCGCCAGCAGCTATGACAATCTCGGGGAGCTGTTTTTT. Its protein product is CASSYDNLGELFF.

This clonotype occurred a few times. The chain recombines TRBV5-8 with TRBJ2-1; 7 bases map to TRBD1. CDR3 size: 14 residues. Per germline, CDR1 SGHTS and CDR2 YDEGEE. V shed 2 bases, J shed 8 bases, and the junction held 7 bases outside the gene matches. The DNA for the CDR3 is TGTGCCAGCAGCTTTCTACAGGGGAGCGATGAGCAGTTCTTC. It codes for CASSFLQGSDEQFF.

Note on this clonotype: This may come from a read error, since a much larger clone is one base off. V is TRBV5-1 and J is TRBJ2-1; 9 bases are a match to TRBD2. V was clipped by 1 base and J by 7 bases; unmatched bases: 6. Germline V gives CDR1 SGHRS, CDR2 YFSETQ. The CDR3 extends over 15 amino acids. CDR3 sequence: CASSLLAGVFNEQFF. The CDR3 DNA sequence: TGCGCCAGCAGCTTGTTAGCGGGAGTTTTTAATGAGCAGTTCTTC. The full variable domain, with the rest looked up from reference TRBV5-1 and TRBJ2-1, is KAGVTQTPRYLIKTRGQQVTLSCSPISGHRSVSWYQQTPGQGLQFLFEYFSETQRNKGNFPGRFSGRQFSNSRSEMNVSTLELGDSALYLCASSLLAGVFNEQFFGPGTRLTVL.

This clonotype appeared many times. The chain uses TRBV5-1 and TRBJ2-3, with 9 positions matching TRBD2. The CDR3 totals 14 residues. V lost 5 bases to trimming and J lost 4 bases; unmatched junction nucleotides: 5. CDR1 is SGHRS, CDR2 YFSETQ, per germline. Here the CDR3 DNA reads TGCGCCAGCAGTAGCGGGAGTGGCGCAGATACGCAGTATTTT. Amino acids: CASSSGSGADTQYF.

This clonotype showed up many times. The V gene is TRBV20-1, the J gene TRBJ1-1; a weak D match, TRBD1 (6 bases). V was cut by 3 bases and J by 4 bases, with 9 bases left in between. CDR1 and CDR2 from the germline V gene are DFQATT and SNEGSKA (reference sequence). This CDR3 is built from 12 residues. The DNA for the CDR3 is TGCAGTGCTAGCCGGGGGCCCACTGAAGCTTTCTTT. As protein: CSASRGPTEAFF.

The table lists this clonotype with many counts. V usage is TRBV5-1 and J usage is TRBJ1-2; 7 nucleotides line up with TRBD1. Germline CDR1 is SGHRS and CDR2 is YFSETQ. The V segment lost 1 base and the J segment 6 bases; nucleotides outside the gene matches: 9. The CDR3 covers 15 residues. In DNA form, the CDR3 reads TGCGCCAGCAGCTTGCGGGCACAGGGGACACATGGCTACACCTTC. It specifies CASSLRAQGTHGYTF.

This clonotype came up many times. The V and J genes are TRBV7-2 and TRBJ2-5; D not resolved. The CDR3 extends over 12 amino acids. Germline V gene sequence: CDR1 SGHTA, CDR2 FQGNSA. Trimming removed 3 bases from V and 0 bases from J, with 2 bases in between. CDR3 bases: TGTGCCAGCAGCTTCAACCAAGAGACCCAGTACTTC. This translates into CASSFNQETQYF.

This clonotype appeared many times. The genes are TRBV5-6 and TRBJ1-6; maybe TRBD1 (5 bases). The V end lost 0 bases, the J end lost 0 bases, and 7 bases lay between the germline ends. CDR3 size: 16 residues. Looked up from germline, CDR1 is SGHDT and CDR2 is YYEEEE. Here the CDR3 DNA reads TGTGCCAGCAGCTTGGCAGGGAGCTCCTATAATTCACCCCTCCACTTT. Translation gives CASSLAGSSYNSPLHF.

This clonotype appeared many times. The chain employs TRBV24-1 and TRBJ1-2; D is possibly TRBD1 (5 bases). V was pared by 4 bases and J by 8 bases, with 28 bases between. This CDR3 has 18 amino acids. Germline lookup yields CDR1 KGHDR and CDR2 SFDVKD. As DNA, the CDR3 is TGTGCCACCAGTGACCCTCCGGGACGGAGAGCGCTGTCCTGCGGCTACACCTTC. It specifies CATSDPPGRRALSCGYTF.

This clonotype was seen ten or more times. V and J are TRBV10-3 and TRBJ2-7, with 7 bases matching TRBD2. The CDR3 has 14 amino acids. Germline CDR1 reads ENHRY; CDR2 reads SYGVKD. V lost 6 bases, J lost 6 bases, and 11 bases stayed unmatched. The CDR3 DNA sequence: TGTGCCATCAGCCCACGGGCGGGAGATCGCGAGCAGTACTTC. Protein: CAISPRAGDREQYF.